These 31 T cell receptor beta chains were sequenced from one sample in a study of identical twins. Each CDR3 protein is one row after TCRdb ran MiXCR on the 5' RACE reads. The sample includes 500,000 to 650,000 distinct CDR3 sequences, 7.1% of them seen just once. These same data were also listed under a study on yellow fever vaccine responses in identical twins.

The sequenced sample consisted of PBMCs. These receptors originate from a woman aged 18-29 years in good health.

In its sample, this clonotype was seen a few times. The chain has TRBV11-2 and TRBJ2-1, with 10 bases that match TRBD2. Looked up from germline, CDR1 is SGHAT and CDR2 is FQNNGV. V trimming: 5 bases; J trimming: 15 bases; junction bases outside the gene matches: 13. The CDR3 has 14 amino acids. The CDR3 loop reads CASSQSGRAETLFF. The CDR3 DNA follows: TGTGCCAGCAGCCAGAGCGGGAGGGCCGAGACCTTGTTCTTC.

This chain uses TRBV19 with TRBJ2-2; D is tentatively TRBD1 or TRBD2 (5 bases each). V lost 6 bases, J lost 6 bases, and 14 bases lay in between. Germline V gene lookup returns CDR1 LNHDA and CDR2 SQIVND (reference sequence). The CDR3 has 14 residues. CDR3 bases: TGTGCCAGTAGACCCCCCGGGGCGGCCGGGGAGCTGTTTTTT. This codes for CASRPPGAAGELFF.

The chain couples TRBV12-3 or TRBV12-4 to TRBJ2-5; 9 nucleotides align to TRBD2. The CDR3 covers 16 residues. V trimming: 2 bases; J trimming: 2 bases; junction bases outside the gene matches: 6. Here the CDR3 reads CASSLIGRGGQETQYF. The CDR3 bases are TGTGCCAGCAGTTTAATCGGGCGGGGGGGACAAGAGACCCAGTACTTC.

This clonotype was seen ten or more times. The V and J genes are TRBV2 and TRBJ2-3, with unresolved D. The germline V gene has CDR1 SNHLY and CDR2 FYNNEI. V lost 3 bases and J 3 bases, leaving 10 bases between the germline ends. CDR3 length: 14 residues. The CDR3 region is CASSDIGLTDTQYF. In DNA, the CDR3 is TGTGCCAGCAGTGATATAGGTCTGACAGATACGCAGTATTTT.

DNA of the CDR3: TGTGCCAGCAGCCAAATTGGTTACGAGCAGTACTTC. Translation: CASSQIGYEQYF. The chain carries TRBV4-2 and TRBJ2-7; D not resolved. Germline V gene lookup returns CDR1 LGHNA and CDR2 YNFKEQ. Trimming cost V 2 bases and J 4 bases, with 6 bases left between them. CDR3 size: 12 residues.

This clonotype has a handful of counts. The V gene is TRBV27, the J gene TRBJ2-6; D gene ambiguous. CDR3 length: 15 amino acids. V was pared by 5 bases and J by 0 bases, with 8 bases between. Germline V gives CDR1 MNHEY, CDR2 SMNVEV (reference sequence). The CDR3 loop reads CASSRDYSGANVLTF. In DNA, the CDR3 is TGTGCCAGCAGTCGAGATTACTCTGGGGCCAACGTCCTGACTTTC. Full variable domain (missing parts from reference TRBV27 and TRBJ2-6): EAQVTQNPRYLITVTGKKLTVTCSQNMNHEYMSWYRQDPGLGLRQIYYSMNVEVTDKGDVPEGYKVSRKEKRNFPLILESPSPNQTSLYFCASSRDYSGANVLTFGAGSRLTVL.

This rearrangement joins TRBV4-1 to TRBJ2-7; 7 nucleotides agree with TRBD1. Germline V gene data show CDR1 as MGHRA and CDR2 as YSYEKL. The CDR3 is made up of 16 amino acids. J was trimmed by 4 bases and V by 0 bases; bases with no gene match: 9. CDR3 DNA: TGCGCCAGCAGCCAAGAAAAGGCTCCAGGGGGTTACGAGCAGTACTTC. Translating it yields CASSQEKAPGGYEQYF.

This clonotype came up many times. V usage is TRBV5-1 and J usage is TRBJ2-3; D ambiguous. This CDR3 is built from 13 residues. The V gene's germline CDR1 is SGHRS and CDR2 YFSETQ. With 2 bases removed from V and 5 bases from J, the gap between germline ends came to 9 bases. CDR3 sequence reads: CASSLNIEDTQYF. The CDR3 region has the DNA TGCGCCAGCAGCTTAAATATCGAAGATACGCAGTATTTT.

The CDR3 protein is CASSKRHRRGWETQYF. DNA for the CDR3: TGTGCCAGCAGCAAACGGCATCGCAGGGGGTGGGAGACCCAGTACTTC. The gene calls are TRBV21-1 and TRBJ2-5; TRBD1 is the table's D call, not checked against the DNA. TRBV21-1 is labeled a pseudogene. There are 16 residues in the CDR3.

This clonotype was counted at least ten times. The chain joins TRBV9 to TRBJ2-1; 8 bases are a match to TRBD2. Unmatched junction bases numbered 12, after V lost 3 bases and J lost 7 bases. Germline V CDR1 and CDR2: SGDLS, YYNGEE. The CDR3 length is 16 residues. The CDR3 DNA reads as TGTGCCAGCAGCGAGCCCCAACCGACTAGCGTGAATGAGCAGTTCTTC. It is translated as CASSEPQPTSVNEQFF.

A few counts support this clonotype. The chain has TRBV27 and TRBJ2-3; D possibly corresponds to TRBD1 (5 bases). Trimming left V 5 bases short and J 5 bases short, with 17 bases between. Germline CDR1 reads MNHEY; CDR2 reads SMNVEV (reference sequence). The CDR3 is 15 amino acids. DNA for the CDR3: TGTGCCAGCAGTCCCACTACCCTCCAGGGAGATACGCAGTATTTT. Amino acid sequence: CASSPTTLQGDTQYF.

At least ten counts were recorded for this clonotype. This chain uses TRBV7-9 with TRBJ2-7, with D possibly matching TRBD1 (6 bases). This CDR3 is 17 amino acids long. The V end was cut by 1 base, the J end by 6 bases, with 22 bases between. Germline CDR1 reads SEHNR; CDR2 reads FQNEAQ (reference sequence). CDR3 coding DNA: TGTGCCAGCAGCTTAGGATCTGGCAGGGGATACCTCGGCGAGCAGTACTTC. Amino acids: CASSLGSGRGYLGEQYF. Drawing the rest from reference TRBV7-9 and TRBJ2-7, the complete variable domain is DTGVSQNPRHKITKRGQNVTFRCDPISEHNRLYWYRQTLGQGPEFLTYFQNEAQLEKSRLLSDRFSAERPKGSFSTLEIQRTEQGDSAMYLCASSLGSGRGYLGEQYFGPGTRLTVT.

The chain links TRBV28 to TRBJ1-4; 8 bases match TRBD1. V shed 6 bases, J shed 3 bases, and the junction held 0 bases outside the gene matches. Germline V lookup: CDR1 MDHEN, CDR2 SYDVKM. The CDR3 has 13 residues. DNA for the CDR3: TGTGCCAGCAGGGACAGGGCTAATGAAAAACTGTTTTTT. Translation: CASRDRANEKLFF.

This chain joins TRBV10-3 and TRBJ2-6; 9 bases are shared with TRBD1. This CDR3 region has 16 residues. V was pared by 10 bases and J by 7 bases, with 14 bases of the junction left unmatched. CDR1 is ENHRY, CDR2 SYGVKD, per germline. CDR3 DNA: TGTGCCACCCAGACAGGGGGGGACCTGGGCGCCAACGTCCTGACTTTC. Protein product: CATQTGGDLGANVLTF.

The rearrangement links TRBV13 to TRBJ2-7; 9 bases line up with TRBD1. With V trimmed by 5 bases and J by 5 bases, 10 bases remained unmatched. From germline, CDR1 is PRHDT and CDR2 FYEKMQ (reference sequence). This CDR3 spans 15 amino acids. The CDR3 protein is CASSPTGQGNHEQYF. The CDR3 bases are TGTGCCAGCAGCCCCACGGGACAGGGTAACCACGAGCAGTACTTC.

This clonotype has more than one count but fewer than ten. The V and J genes are TRBV15 and TRBJ2-1; D is unresolved. Germline CDR1 and CDR2: LNHNV and YYDKDF (reference sequence). This CDR3 spans 12 amino acids. Trimming shortened V by 2 bases and J by 6 bases, and 5 bases separated the two germline ends. The CDR3 protein is CATSRIGNEQFF. CDR3 DNA: TGTGCCACCAGCAGAATAGGCAATGAGCAGTTCTTC.

This clonotype occurred many times. The chain is built from TRBV6-5 and TRBJ1-2, with D unclear. The germline V and J ends were trimmed by 2 bases and 5 bases, with 15 bases remaining between them. CDR3 length: 15 amino acids. Germline CDR1 and CDR2: MNHEY and SVGAGI. The CDR3 DNA reads TGTGCCAGCAGTTACAGAGTGGAAACGGCATATGGCTACACCTTC. Translation: CASSYRVETAYGYTF.

This clonotype was seen ten or more times. The chain joins TRBV3-1 to TRBJ1-5; D remains unclear. The germline V gene encodes CDR1 LGHDT and CDR2 YNNKEL (reference sequence). The CDR3 has 16 residues. The V end was cut by 0 bases, the J end by 1 base, with 10 bases between. CDR3 sequence: CASSQDAAGSNQPQHF. In DNA form, the CDR3 reads TGTGCCAGCAGCCAAGATGCGGCCGGCAGCAATCAGCCCCAGCATTTT.

J is TRBJ2-3 and V is TRBV10-1; D not certain. V was cut by 2 bases and J by 0 bases, with 9 bases left in between. The CDR3 loop spans 15 amino acids. Germline loops: CDR1 WNHNN, CDR2 SYGVQD (reference sequence). CDR3 region: CASSERASSTDTQYF. The CDR3 nucleotides are TGCGCCAGCAGTGAGAGGGCTTCTAGCACAGATACGCAGTATTTT.

The V gene is TRBV20-1, the J gene TRBJ2-3; 8 nucleotides match TRBD1. From germline, CDR1 is DFQATT and CDR2 SNEGSKA (reference sequence). Trimming removed 0 bases from V and 5 bases from J; junction bases left unmatched: 7. The CDR3 consists of 15 residues. CDR3 DNA sequence: TGCAGTGCTAGAGATTTCCAGGGGGCACAAGATACGCAGTATTTT. Translating gives CSARDFQGAQDTQYF.

The chain employs TRBV18 and TRBJ2-1; a possible D gene is TRBD2 (6 bases). Trimming removed 3 bases at V and 7 bases at J, with 19 bases between. The germline V gene has CDR1 KGHSH and CDR2 LQKENI. The CDR3 consists of 16 residues. The CDR3 nucleotides are TGTGCCAGCTCACCCCCTTGGGGGGAGATCAGGAATGAGCAGTTCTTC. Protein: CASSPPWGEIRNEQFF.

This clonotype was recorded many times. This rearrangement joins TRBV12-3 or TRBV12-4 to TRBJ1-3; D remains unclear. CDR3 length: 14 amino acids. V gave up 9 bases and J gave up 0 bases, with 12 bases separating them. CDR3 region: CASNLANSGNTIYF. The DNA for the CDR3 is TGTGCCAGTAACTTGGCCAACTCTGGAAACACCATATATTTT.

This clonotype was picked up many times. The chain employs TRBV4-1 and TRBJ1-3, with a weak D call TRBD1 (6 bases). The CDR3 has 16 residues. V was pared by 4 bases and J by 1 base, with 14 bases between. The germline V gene encodes CDR1 MGHRA and CDR2 YSYEKL. The CDR3 sequence is CASSPYTQGSGNTIYF. CDR3 DNA: TGCGCCAGCAGCCCCTATACACAGGGATCTGGAAACACCATATATTTT.

The genes are TRBV15 and TRBJ2-1, with TRBD2 matching over 11 bases. J lost 9 bases, V lost 6 bases, and 7 bases had no gene match. This CDR3 region has 14 residues. Germline assignment: CDR1 LNHNV and CDR2 YYDKDF (reference sequence). In DNA, the CDR3 is TGTGCCACCAGGGGGACTAGCGGTGGTGGTGAGCAGTTCTTC. This translates into CATRGTSGGGEQFF.

This clonotype was counted a few times. V and J are TRBV12-3 or TRBV12-4 and TRBJ1-5, with 7 bases fitting TRBD1. V lost 6 bases to trimming and J lost 0 bases; unmatched junction nucleotides: 8. CDR3 length: 16 amino acids. CDR3 sequence: CASSIYGTASNQPQHF. Written as DNA, the CDR3 is TGTGCCAGCAGCATCTACGGGACAGCTAGCAATCAGCCCCAGCATTTT.

This clonotype was counted many times. V usage is TRBV3-1 and J usage is TRBJ1-2; D gene ambiguous. The CDR3 loop spans 12 amino acids. The germline gives CDR1 LGHDT, CDR2 YNNKEL (reference sequence). V lost 4 bases and J 8 bases, leaving 11 bases between the germline ends. The CDR3 reads CASSRDGRGYTF. In DNA, the CDR3 is TGTGCCAGCAGCCGAGATGGACGGGGCTACACCTTC. The whole variable domain, remainder taken from reference TRBV3-1 and TRBJ1-2, is DTAVSQTPKYLVTQMGNDKSIKCEQNLGHDTMYWYKQDSKKFLKIMFSYNNKELIINETVPNRFSPKSPDKAHLNLHINSLELGDSAVYFCASSRDGRGYTFGSGTRLTVV.

The chain carries TRBV12-3 or TRBV12-4 and TRBJ2-3; the match to TRBD2 covers 8 bases. The ends lost 6 bases at V and 2 bases at J; junction bases unmatched: 7. The CDR3 length is 15 residues. The CDR3 coding sequence is TGTGCCAGCAGCAAACTAGCGGAGATCACAGATACGCAGTATTTT. This encodes CASSKLAEITDTQYF.

There are a few counts of this clonotype. The rearrangement uses TRBV29-1 and TRBJ2-2; TRBD2 is a possible D gene (6 bases). There are 15 residues in the CDR3. Looked up from germline, CDR1 is SQVTM and CDR2 is ANQGSEA. Trimming took 7 bases from V and 0 from J, leaving 15 bases between them. The CDR3 is CSGVLAQTNTGELFF. CDR3 nucleotides: TGCAGCGGGGTCCTAGCGCAGACGAACACCGGGGAGCTGTTTTTT.

This clonotype was counted many times. The rearrangement joins TRBV5-6 to TRBJ2-3; D not certain. V was shortened by 4 bases and J by 2 bases, with 11 bases between the two germline ends. Germline V gene sequence: CDR1 SGHDT, CDR2 YYEEEE. The CDR3 spans 14 residues. The CDR3 bases are TGTGCCAGCAGCCCGCGGTCCATCACAGATACGCAGTATTTT. Amino acid sequence: CASSPRSITDTQYF.

This chain uses TRBV19 with TRBJ2-7; D could derive from TRBD1 or TRBD2 (5 bases each). There are 13 residues in the CDR3. From germline, CDR1 is LNHDA and CDR2 SQIVND (reference sequence). Trimming stripped 5 bases from V and 4 bases from J, with 12 bases between. CDR3 residues: CASSLGPAYEQYF. DNA for the CDR3: TGTGCCAGTAGTCTGGGACCCGCGTACGAGCAGTACTTC.

This clonotype has more than one count but fewer than ten. The rearrangement links TRBV27 to TRBJ2-1; no firm D call. CDR1 MNHEY and CDR2 SMNVEV come from the germline V gene (reference sequence). Trimming stripped 5 bases from V and 5 bases from J, with 10 bases between. The CDR3 sequence is 13 residues long. The CDR3 DNA follows: TGTGCCAGCAGTACCTCGCGAAACAATGAGCAGTTCTTC. Translated, it gives CASSTSRNNEQFF.